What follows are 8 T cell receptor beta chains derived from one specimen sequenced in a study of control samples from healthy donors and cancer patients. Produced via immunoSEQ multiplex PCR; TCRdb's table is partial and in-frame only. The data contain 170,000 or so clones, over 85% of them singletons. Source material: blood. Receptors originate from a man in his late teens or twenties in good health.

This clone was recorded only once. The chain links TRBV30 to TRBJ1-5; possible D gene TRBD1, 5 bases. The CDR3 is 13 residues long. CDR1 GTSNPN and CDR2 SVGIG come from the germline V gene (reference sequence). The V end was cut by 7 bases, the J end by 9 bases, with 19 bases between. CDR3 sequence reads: CASTDRQEGPQHF. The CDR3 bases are TGTGCCTCCACCGACAGACAAGAGGGGCCCCAGCATTTT.

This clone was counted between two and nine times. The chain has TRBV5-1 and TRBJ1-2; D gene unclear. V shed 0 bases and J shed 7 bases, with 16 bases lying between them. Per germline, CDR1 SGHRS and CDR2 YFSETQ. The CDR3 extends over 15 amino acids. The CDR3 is CASSLGFVLDGGYTF. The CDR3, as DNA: TGCGCCAGCAGCTTGGGCTTCGTCCTAGACGGTGGCTACACCTTC. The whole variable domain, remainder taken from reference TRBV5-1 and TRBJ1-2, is KAGVTQTPRYLIKTRGQQVTLSCSPISGHRSVSWYQQTPGQGLQFLFEYFSETQRNKGNFPGRFSGRQFSNSRSEMNVSTLELGDSALYLCASSLGFVLDGGYTFGSGTRLTVV.

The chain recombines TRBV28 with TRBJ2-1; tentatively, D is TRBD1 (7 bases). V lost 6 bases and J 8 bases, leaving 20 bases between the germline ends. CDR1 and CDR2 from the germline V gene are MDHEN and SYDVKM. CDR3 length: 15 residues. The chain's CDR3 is CASRRRAGGLDEQFF. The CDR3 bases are TGTGCCAGCAGGCGAAGGGCAGGGGGGCTGGATGAGCAGTTCTTC.

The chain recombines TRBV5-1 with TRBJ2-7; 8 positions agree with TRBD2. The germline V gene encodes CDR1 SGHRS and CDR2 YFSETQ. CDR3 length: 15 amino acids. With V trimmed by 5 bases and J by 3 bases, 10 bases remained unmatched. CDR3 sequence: CASRPPGGVNYEQYF. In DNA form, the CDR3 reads TGCGCCAGCAGGCCGCCCGGGGGGGTTAACTACGAGCAGTACTTC.

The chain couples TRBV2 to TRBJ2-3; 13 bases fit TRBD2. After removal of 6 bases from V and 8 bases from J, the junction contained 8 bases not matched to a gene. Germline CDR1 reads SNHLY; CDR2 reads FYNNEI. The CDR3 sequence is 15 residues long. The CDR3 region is CASRLTSGGPFTQYF. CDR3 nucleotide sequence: TGTGCCAGCAGATTGACTAGCGGGGGGCCCTTTACGCAGTATTTT.

The CDR3 region is CASSPKGWNNSPLHF. CDR3 coding DNA: TGTGCCAGCAGCCCGAAGGGGTGGAATAATTCACCCCTCCACTTT. The chain combines TRBV3-1 (or the pseudogene TRBV3-2) with TRBJ1-6, with TRBD1 as a possible D gene (5 bases). Germline assignment: CDR1 LGHDT and CDR2 YNNKEL (reference sequence). V was shortened by 4 bases and J by 5 bases, with 12 bases between the two germline ends. The CDR3 covers 15 residues.

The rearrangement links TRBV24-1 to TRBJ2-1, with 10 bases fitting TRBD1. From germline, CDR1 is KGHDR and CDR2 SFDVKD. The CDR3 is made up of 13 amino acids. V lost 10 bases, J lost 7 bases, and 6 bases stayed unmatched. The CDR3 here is CATSGTGVNEQFF. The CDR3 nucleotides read TGTGCCACATCCGGGACAGGGGTGAATGAGCAGTTCTTC.

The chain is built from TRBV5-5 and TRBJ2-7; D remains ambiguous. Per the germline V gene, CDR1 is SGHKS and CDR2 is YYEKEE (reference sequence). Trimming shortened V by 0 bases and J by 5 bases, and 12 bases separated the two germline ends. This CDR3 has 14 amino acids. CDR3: CASSLEGYPHEQYF. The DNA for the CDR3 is TGTGCCAGCAGCTTGGAAGGGTATCCCCACGAGCAGTACTTC.